Listed below are T cell receptor beta chains from one sample, sequenced in a study of beta chain features in type 1 diabetes. Some clones are missing from TCRdb's copy, which holds only in-frame ones; the method was immunoSEQ multiplex PCR. The sample comprises under 300,000 clones, about 15% of which are singletons, and around 0.019% rests with the top ten. The sequencing input was naive CD4+ T cells from blood. These receptors all stem from a man aged 25-45 years with type 1 diabetes. Both conserved end residues are part of each CDR3. Each record gives: J gene, V gene, D gene, CDR3 length, clone size, CDR3 DNA, CDR3 protein. A D gene is named only where the DNA matches it firmly. For some rows the clone size is stated as once, few or many, or as a class when expanded; others skip it.

TRBJ1-1 | TRBV2 | TRBD1 | 14 | NA | TGTGCCAGCAGTGATGCACAGGGGTACACTGAAGCTTTCTTT | CASSDAQGYTEAFF
TRBJ1-2 | TRBV11-2 | TRBD1 | 16 | few | TGTGCCAGCAGCTTAGATCGGGACAGGGTACTCTATGGCTACACCTTC | CASSLDRDRVLYGYTF
TRBJ2-7 | TRBV6-1 | TRBD1 | 15 | NA | TGTGCCAGCAGTGAAGTAAGGGGGCTAGACTACGAGCAGTACTTC | CASSEVRGLDYEQYF
TRBJ1-2 | TRBV2 | NA | 14 | few | TGTGCCAGCAGTGAGCAAAGCCAGGGCTATGGCTACACCTTC | CASSEQSQGYGYTF
TRBJ2-7 | TRBV7-9 | NA | 18 | few | TGTGCCAGCAGCTTAGTCGGACAGTGGTGGGAACTCTCCTACGAGCAGTACTTC | CASSLVGQWWELSYEQYF
TRBJ2-3 | TRBV5-1 | TRBD2 | 15 | few | TGCGCCAGCAGCTACCGGGGGGGCGTTTCAGATACGCAGTATTTT | CASSYRGGVSDTQYF
TRBJ1-4 | TRBV30 | TRBD1 | 16 | NA | TGTGCCCAGAAACCGGGACAGGGAGCAACTAATGAAAAACTGTTTTTT | CAQKPGQGATNEKLFF
TRBJ2-3 | TRBV2 | NA | 19 | NA | TGTGCCAGCAGTGAATCGAAGGGACTCCGGGACAGACTCACAGATACGCAGTATTTT | CASSESKGLRDRLTDTQYF
TRBJ1-1 | TRBV28 | NA | 15 | few | TGTGCCAGCAGTAGGGCAGGGGAGGGAAACACTGAAGCTTTCTTT | CASSRAGEGNTEAFF
TRBJ2-6 | TRBV5-6 | TRBD1 | 17 | NA | TGTGCCAGCAGCGCCGGGACAGGGGAGGCTGGGGCCAACGTCCTGACTTTC | CASSAGTGEAGANVLTF